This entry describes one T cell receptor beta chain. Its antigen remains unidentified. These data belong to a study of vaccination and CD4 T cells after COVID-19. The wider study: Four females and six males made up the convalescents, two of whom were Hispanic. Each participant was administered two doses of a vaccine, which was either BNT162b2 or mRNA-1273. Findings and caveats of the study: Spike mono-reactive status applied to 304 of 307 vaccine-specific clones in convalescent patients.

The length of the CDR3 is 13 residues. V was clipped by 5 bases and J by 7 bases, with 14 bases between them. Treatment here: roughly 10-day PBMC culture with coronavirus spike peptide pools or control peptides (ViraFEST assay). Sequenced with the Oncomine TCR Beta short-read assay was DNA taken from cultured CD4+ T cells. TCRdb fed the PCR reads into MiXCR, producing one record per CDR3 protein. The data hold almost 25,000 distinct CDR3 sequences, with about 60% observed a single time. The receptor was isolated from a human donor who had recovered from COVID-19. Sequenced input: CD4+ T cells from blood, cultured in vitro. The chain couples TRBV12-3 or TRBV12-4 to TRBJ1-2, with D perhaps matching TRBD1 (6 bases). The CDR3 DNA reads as TGTGCCAGCAGTCCGGACAGCGGGGGTGGCTACACCTTC. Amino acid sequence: CASSPDSGGGYTF.